Reported below is one TCR beta chain. The antigen is unknown. This sample was included in a study of spatial heterogeneity in lung cancer. Looking at the study overall: Fewer alpha-chain than beta-chain sequences were consistently detected.

Described time point: sample taken at primary tumor resection. Whole RNA, which was extracted from tumor, nontumor lung tissue or frozen PBMC, was sequenced without any cell sorting. Donors were some 72 untreated early-stage non-small cell lung cancer patients. Study-level points and caveats: Ubiquitous expanded tumor TCRs were observed in blood more at resection than follow-up.

The V gene end was trimmed by 7 bases and the J gene end by 6 bases; junction bases not matched to a gene: 9. The germline gives CDR1 MNHEY, CDR2 SVGAGI. There are 14 residues in the CDR3. Individually, TCR cDNA molecules were each labelled with a unique molecular identifier. Each CDR3 protein is one row after TCRdb ran MiXCR on the 5' RACE reads. Counted here are tens of thousands of distinct CDR3 sequences, approximately 12% occurring once; the ten biggest clones make up about 41%. Sequenced here: PBMCs, sampled at surgery. The rearrangement joins TRBV6-5 to TRBJ1-5, with 7 positions matching TRBD1. The TCR sequence derives from a male donor with early-stage non-small cell lung cancer. CDR3 region: CASTQGGGGQPQHF. The CDR3 region has the DNA TGTGCCAGCACCCAGGGGGGGGGAGGTCAGCCCCAGCATTTT.